The clone carrying this TCR beta chain was detected only once. Its antigen is undetermined. This record belongs to a study of cytomegalovirus exposure and HLA in healthy donors. General study points: Cytomegalovirus association was listed for 164 TCR beta chains. Cytomegalovirus status, reportedly, was diagnosed with high specificity and sensitivity by the classifier.

This CDR3 has 15 amino acids. With V trimmed by 5 bases and J by 0 bases, 4 bases remained unmatched. CDR1 and CDR2 (germline): MNHNS, SASEGT. This table comes from immunoSEQ multiplex PCR, and its TCRdb copy is limited to in-frame clones, with some not included. The sample contains roughly 250,000 clones, about 86% of which appear only once. The chain combines TRBV6-1 with TRBJ2-3; 8 nucleotides line up with TRBD1. This TCR derives from a woman under 40 in good health and CMV-seropositive. What was sequenced was PBMCs. CDR3 DNA sequence: TGTGCCAGCAGTCGGAGACAGGGGAGCACAGATACGCAGTATTTT. Translating gives CASSRRQGSTDTQYF.